Each of the 16 T cell receptor beta chains below was sequenced from the same sample in a study of blood T cells in healthy people across ages. A second PCR of roughly 6 to 12 cycles used a sample-barcoded 5' primer and a J-beta primer mix. One entry per CDR3 protein, called by TCRdb with MiXCR from the 5' RACE reads. The repertoire holds around 500,000 distinct CDR3 sequences, 27% seen once, with approximately 3.7% in the top ten. The same sample was also studied in work on T cells of mothers and their children.

Sequenced material: blood. All receptors come from a boy aged 2-15 years in good health.

This chain joins TRBV7-6 and TRBJ2-1; D tentatively fits TRBD1 or TRBD2 (5 bases each). Germline CDR1 and CDR2: SGHVS and FNYEAQ. Trimming shortened V by 4 bases and J by 6 bases, and 16 bases separated the two germline ends. The CDR3 spans 15 residues. The CDR3 is CASSSVGGVGNEQFF. CDR3 bases: TGTGCCAGCAGCTCGGTTGGGGGAGTGGGCAATGAGCAGTTCTTC.

CDR3 loop: CASSYGGTDGTDTQYF. CDR3 bases: TGTGCCAGCAGCTATGGAGGGACAGATGGCACAGATACGCAGTATTTT. The chain links TRBV7-9 to TRBJ2-3; D is possibly TRBD1 (7 bases). Germline assignment: CDR1 SEHNR and CDR2 FQNEAQ (reference sequence). This CDR3 is 16 amino acids long. Trimming took 4 bases from V and 1 from J, leaving 15 bases between them.

This chain uses TRBV6-6 with TRBJ1-6; D is unclear. This CDR3 is built from 16 residues. The V end lost 0 bases, the J end lost 7 bases, and 13 bases lay between the germline ends. Germline CDR1 and CDR2: MNHNY and SVGAGI (reference sequence). In DNA form, the CDR3 reads TGTGCCAGCAGTTACTCGATGGGAAACGGGAATTCACCCCTCCACTTT. This codes for CASSYSMGNGNSPLHF.

As concerns this clonotype: With a much larger clone just one base away, this may be a read error. The conserved phenylalanine or tryptophan normally closing the CDR3 is absent here, so this likely arose from a read error. The chain links TRBV12-3 or TRBV12-4 to TRBJ2-5; the D is unclear. The DNA end is a closer match to TRBJ2-7, so the J assignment may be wrong. The CDR3 runs 11 residues. The DNA for the CDR3 is TGTGCCAGCAGGAGTGGCTACGAGCAGTACTCC. Amino acid sequence: CASRSGYEQYS.

In regard to this clonotype: At one boundary the junction diverges from the germline segment, which might be a read error. The gene calls are TRBV10-3 and TRBJ2-5; D may match TRBD1 or TRBD2 (6 bases each). The germline gives CDR1 ENHRY, CDR2 SYGVKD. CDR3 length equals 13 residues. CDR3 sequence: CATSEGGRETQYF. CDR3 coding DNA: TGTGCCACCAGTGAGGGGGGTCGGGAGACCCAGTACTTC.

This sequence joins TRBV7-9 and TRBJ2-5; 11 bases are shared with TRBD2. The J call may not be correct, given that the DNA end is closer to TRBJ2-1. The length of the CDR3 is 15 residues. Germline V gene data show CDR1 as SEHNR and CDR2 as FQNEAQ (reference sequence). CDR3 amino acids: CASSATSGSFYEQFF. DNA of the CDR3: TGTGCCAGCAGCGCAACTAGCGGGAGTTTCTATGAGCAGTTCTTC.

The V gene is TRBV12-3 or TRBV12-4, the J gene TRBJ1-5; D gene uncertain. V dropped 0 bases and J dropped 0 bases, with 9 bases sitting between them. The CDR3 runs to 16 residues. The CDR3: CASSLAPRDSNQPQHF. The CDR3 nucleotides are TGTGCCAGCAGTTTAGCGCCGCGGGATAGCAATCAGCCCCAGCATTTT.

This clonotype was found a few times. The genes are TRBV6-2 or TRBV6-3 and TRBJ2-1, with TRBD2 as a possible D gene (6 bases). The CDR3 totals 14 residues. V lost 7 bases to trimming and J lost 6 bases, with 16 bases between them. CDR1 is MNHEY and CDR2 is SVGEGT in the germline V gene. DNA of the CDR3: TGTGCCAGCACCCCGGGACTCAAGGGCAATGAGCAGTTCTTC. It specifies CASTPGLKGNEQFF.

V is TRBV18 and J is TRBJ1-1; D is possibly TRBD1 (5 bases). Trimming shortened V by 8 bases and J by 5 bases, and 12 bases separated the two germline ends. Germline CDR1 and CDR2: KGHSH and LQKENI. There are 12 residues in the CDR3. CDR3 loop: CASRDGGTEAFF. CDR3 bases: TGTGCCAGCCGAGACGGGGGAACTGAAGCTTTCTTT.

This clonotype has a handful of counts. This chain links TRBV20-1 with TRBJ1-5; maybe TRBD1 (5 bases). The CDR3 sequence is 15 residues long. The germline CDR1 and CDR2 sequences are DFQATT and SNEGSKA (reference sequence). V lost 0 bases to trimming and J lost 2 bases, with 11 bases between them. CDR3 region: CSARETGQGNQPQHF. The CDR3 bases are TGCAGTGCTAGAGAAACAGGACAAGGCAATCAGCCCCAGCATTTT.

This rearrangement joins TRBV7-2 to TRBJ2-2; a possible D gene is TRBD1 (6 bases). The CDR3 has 13 amino acids. The V gene lost 9 bases and the J gene lost 4 bases, with 12 bases spanning the gap. Germline V gene data show CDR1 as SGHTA and CDR2 as FQGNSA. CDR3 in DNA: TGTGCCAGACGGACAGAGCTCACCGGGGAGCTGTTTTTT. Translated, it gives CARRTELTGELFF.

This chain uses TRBV7-9 with TRBJ2-5; D possibly corresponds to TRBD2 (7 bases). The CDR3 is 18 amino acids. Deletions cut 1 base from V and 1 base from J, with 19 bases between. CDR1 SEHNR and CDR2 FQNEAQ come from the germline V gene (reference sequence). The CDR3 DNA follows: TGTGCCAGCAGCTTAGGTTTAGGTGACGGGGGGCGCCAAGAGACCCAGTACTTC. Its translation is CASSLGLGDGGRQETQYF.

The V and J genes are TRBV7-9 and TRBJ2-5; 8 nucleotides align to TRBD2. V was pared by 5 bases and J by 7 bases, with 12 bases of the junction left unmatched. Germline V gene sequence: CDR1 SEHNR, CDR2 FQNEAQ (reference sequence). The CDR3 totals 15 residues. The DNA of the CDR3 is TGTGCCAGCAGCGAACTGGCGGGAGGTCATAGGACCCAGTACTTC. It encodes CASSELAGGHRTQYF.

There are a few counts of this clonotype. V is TRBV6-6 and J is TRBJ1-2, with 9 bases lining up with TRBD1. The V gene end was trimmed by 7 bases and the J gene end by 2 bases; junction bases not matched to a gene: 8. Germline values: CDR1 MNHNY, CDR2 SVGAGI (reference sequence). This CDR3 contains 15 residues. CDR3 in amino acids: CASNVGTGNNYGYTF. CDR3 DNA sequence: TGTGCCAGCAATGTAGGGACAGGGAACAACTATGGCTACACCTTC.

The J gene is TRBJ2-3, the V gene TRBV4-3; D is perhaps TRBD1 or TRBD2 (8 bases each). The V gene lost 1 base and the J gene lost 11 bases, with 13 bases spanning the gap. The germline V gene has CDR1 LGHNA and CDR2 YSLEER. The CDR3 loop spans 13 amino acids. Written as DNA, the CDR3 is TGCGCCAGCAGCCAAGTTAGCGGGACAGGGCAGTATTTT. It codes for CASSQVSGTGQYF.

The rearrangement uses TRBV5-1 and TRBJ2-5; D ambiguous. The CDR3 covers 15 residues. Germline values: CDR1 SGHRS, CDR2 YFSETQ. The V end lost 7 bases, the J end lost 1 base, and 17 bases lay between the germline ends. CDR3 amino acids: CASAKGPNSQETQYF. DNA for the CDR3: TGCGCCAGCGCCAAAGGGCCGAACTCCCAAGAGACCCAGTACTTC.